This T cell receptor (beta chain) appears in the sequencing data of a study of CD8 T cells in Susac syndrome. Study results and limitations: It was acknowledged in the study that the number of individuals who were included in its TCR sequencing and HLA analysis was relatively small.

With random hexamers, about 0.45 to 1 ug RNA was reverse transcribed. Multiplex PCR with immunoSEQ amplified the TCR beta CDR3 across 54 Vbeta and 13 Jbeta. In TCRdb, the immunoSEQ multiplex PCR reads were re-called with MiXCR into one record per CDR3 protein. In the table there are 300,000 to 350,000 distinct CDR3 sequences, about 90% of which are singletons. Points on this clonotype: Its matching antigen is unknown.

From germline, CDR1 is DFQATT and CDR2 SNEGSKA (reference sequence). V was shortened by 6 bases and J by 5 bases, with 13 bases between the two germline ends. The CDR3 runs 12 residues. This receptor was identified in a human donor with multiple sclerosis. The chain combines TRBV20-1 with TRBJ2-5; D is perhaps TRBD2 (6 bases). The source material was CD4+ T cells from PBMCs. The DNA of the CDR3 is TGCAGTGCCCAGGGAGGCGGTGAGACCCAGTACTTC. Its protein is CSAQGGGETQYF.